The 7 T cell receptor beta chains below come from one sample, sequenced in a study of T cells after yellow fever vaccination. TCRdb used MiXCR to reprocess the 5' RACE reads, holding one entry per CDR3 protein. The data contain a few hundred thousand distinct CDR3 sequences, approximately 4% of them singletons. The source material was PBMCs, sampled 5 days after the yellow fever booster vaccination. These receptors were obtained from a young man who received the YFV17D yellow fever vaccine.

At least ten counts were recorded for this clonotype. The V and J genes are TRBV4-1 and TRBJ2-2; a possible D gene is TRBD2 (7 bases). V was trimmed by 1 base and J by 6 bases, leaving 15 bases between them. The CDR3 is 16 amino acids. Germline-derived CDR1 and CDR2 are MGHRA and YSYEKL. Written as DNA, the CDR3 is TGCGCCAGCAGCCAAGTTCTAAGGGGGGGCCCCGGGGAGCTGTTTTTT. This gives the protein CASSQVLRGGPGELFF.

The CDR3 nucleotides are TGCAGCGTTGAGACTACCTCCTACAATGAGCAGTTCTTC. Translating it yields CSVETTSYNEQFF. The chain joins TRBV29-1 to TRBJ2-1, with D maybe TRBD2 (5 bases). The CDR3 contains 13 residues. The ends were cut back, 3 bases at V and 0 bases at J, with 6 bases in the middle. Germline CDR1 and CDR2: SQVTM and ANQGSEA.

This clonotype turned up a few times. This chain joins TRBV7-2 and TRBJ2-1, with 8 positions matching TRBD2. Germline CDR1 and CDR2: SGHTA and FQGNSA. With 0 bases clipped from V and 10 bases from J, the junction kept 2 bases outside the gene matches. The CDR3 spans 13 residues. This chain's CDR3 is CASSLAREAEQFF. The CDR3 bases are TGTGCCAGCAGCTTAGCGCGGGAGGCCGAGCAGTTCTTC.

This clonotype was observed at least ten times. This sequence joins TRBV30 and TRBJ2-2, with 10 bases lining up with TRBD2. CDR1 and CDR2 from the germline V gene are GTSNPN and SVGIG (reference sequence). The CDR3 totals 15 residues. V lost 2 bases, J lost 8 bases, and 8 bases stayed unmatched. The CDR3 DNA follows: TGTGCCTGGAGTCCGGGAGCGGGGGGGCCTGGGGAGCTGTTTTTT. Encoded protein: CAWSPGAGGPGELFF.

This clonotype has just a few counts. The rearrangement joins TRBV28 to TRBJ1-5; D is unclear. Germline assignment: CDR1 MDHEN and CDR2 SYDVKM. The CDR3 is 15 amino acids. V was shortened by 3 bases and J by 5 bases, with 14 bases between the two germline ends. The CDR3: CASSFGRAGDQPQHF. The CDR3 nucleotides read TGTGCCAGCAGTTTCGGCCGGGCTGGCGATCAGCCCCAGCATTTT.

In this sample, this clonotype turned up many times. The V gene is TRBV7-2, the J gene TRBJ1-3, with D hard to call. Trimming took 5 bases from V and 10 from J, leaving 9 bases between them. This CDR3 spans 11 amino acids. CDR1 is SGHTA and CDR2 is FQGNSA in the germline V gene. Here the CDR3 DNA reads TGTGCCAGCAGCACGGGTTTGACCATATATTTT. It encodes CASSTGLTIYF.

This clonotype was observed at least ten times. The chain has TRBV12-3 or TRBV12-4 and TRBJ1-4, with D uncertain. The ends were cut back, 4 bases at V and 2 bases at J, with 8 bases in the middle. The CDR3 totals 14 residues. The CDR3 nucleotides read TGTGCCAGCAGTTGGGGTGTCACTAATGAAAAACTGTTTTTT. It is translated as CASSWGVTNEKLFF.